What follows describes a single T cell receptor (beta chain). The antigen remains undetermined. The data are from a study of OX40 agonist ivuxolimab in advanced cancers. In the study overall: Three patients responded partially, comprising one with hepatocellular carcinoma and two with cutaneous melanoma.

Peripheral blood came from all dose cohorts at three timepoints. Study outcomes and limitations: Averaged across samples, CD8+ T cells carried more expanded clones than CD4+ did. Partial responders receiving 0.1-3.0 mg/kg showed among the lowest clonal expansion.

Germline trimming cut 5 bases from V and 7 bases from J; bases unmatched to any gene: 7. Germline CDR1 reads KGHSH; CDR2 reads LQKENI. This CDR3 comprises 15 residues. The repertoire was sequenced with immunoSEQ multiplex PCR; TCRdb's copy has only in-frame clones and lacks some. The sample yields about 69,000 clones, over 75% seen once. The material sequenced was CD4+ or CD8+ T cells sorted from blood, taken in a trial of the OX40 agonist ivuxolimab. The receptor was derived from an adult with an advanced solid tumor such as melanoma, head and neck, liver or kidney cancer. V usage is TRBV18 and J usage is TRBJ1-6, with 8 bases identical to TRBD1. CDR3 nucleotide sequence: TGTGCCAGCTCAACTAACAGGGGGGGAAATTCACCCCTCCACTTT. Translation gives CASSTNRGGNSPLHF.